A selection of T cell receptor beta chains follows, all from one sample in a study of breast tumors, draining lymph nodes, adjacent tissues. In TCRdb, the multiplex PCR reads were re-called with MiXCR into one record per CDR3 protein. Among some 230,000 distinct CDR3 sequences listed, less than 35% were seen once. Sequencing was done on a sample of axillary lymph node tissue. The receptors here all came from a female donor with breast cancer. Some clones in this sample may be carry-over from other donors' samples. Each CDR3 is given with its conserved first and last residue. The D gene is left open where the match is weak. Clone size, where shown, is once, few, many, or a class for clones that have expanded.

>TRBJ1-6|-|TRBV7-2|-
TGTGCCAGCAGACTCCAGGGTTATATTTCACCCCTCCACTTT
CASRLQGYISPLHF
>TRBJ2-7|-|TRBV18|many
TGTGCCAGCTCCAACAGACGGGAGACCGACTCCTACGAGCAGTACTTC
CASSNRRETDSYEQYF
>TRBJ2-4|-|TRBV19|few
TGTGCCAGTAGTCAAAGGGTTGCCAAAAACATTCAGTACTTC
CASSQRVAKNIQYF
>TRBJ2-1|TRBD2|TRBV20-1|many
TGCAGTACCATCCGGGCGGCGGGAGGCGATGAGCAGTTCTTC
CSTIRAAGGDEQFF
>TRBJ1-4|-|TRBV4-3|many
TGCGCCAGCAGCCAAGATAGAAGGGAAAAACTGTTTTTT
CASSQDRREKLFF
>TRBJ2-3|-|TRBV5-1|many
TGCGCCAGCACGGGAGCTAGCACAGATACGCAGTATTTT
CASTGASTDTQYF
>TRBJ2-5|TRBD2|TRBV3-1|many
TGTGCCAGCAGCCAAGGCGATAGCGGGGGTGAGACCCAGTACTTC
CASSQGDSGGETQYF
>TRBJ2-2|-|TRBV9|many
TGTGCCAGCAGCGTGGCTAGCGACACCGGGGAGCTGTTTTTT
CASSVASDTGELFF
>TRBJ2-7|TRBD1|TRBV2|-
TGTGCCAGCAGCGGGACAGGGGTTCGATACGAGCAGTACTTC
CASSGTGVRYEQYF
>TRBJ2-7|-|TRBV28|many
TGTGCCAGCAGTTCAGGGGCCCCCTACGAGCAGTACTTC
CASSSGAPYEQYF
>TRBJ1-5|-|TRBV6-2/TRBV6-3|-
TGTGCCAGCGGATGGGGAGGCGGTCAGCCCCAGCATTTT
CASGWGGGQPQHF
>TRBJ2-2|TRBD2|TRBV7-2|many
TGTGCCAGCAGCCGAGGGGAGGGGACCGGGGAGCTGTTTTTT
CASSRGEGTGELFF
>TRBJ1-2|-|TRBV7-9|many
TGTGCCAGCAGCTTCGGGGGGCTCGATGGCTACACCTTC
CASSFGGLDGYTF
>TRBJ2-1|-|TRBV7-8|many
TGTGCCAGCAGCCTTGATCAGGGAGGGCAGTTCTTC
CASSLDQGGQFF
>TRBJ2-1|TRBD1|TRBV5-1|many
TGCGCCAGCAGCTTGGGGGACAGGGCCCACAATGAGCAGTTCTTC
CASSLGDRAHNEQFF
>TRBJ1-1|-|TRBV4-1|-
TGCGCCAGCAGCCAAGGTGGCAGACCCGAAGCTTTCTTT
CASSQGGRPEAFF
>TRBJ2-1|-|TRBV18|many
TGTGCCAGCTCACCACCGGACAGAGAGCAGTTCTTC
CASSPPDREQFF
>TRBJ2-3|TRBD1|TRBV2|many
TGTGCCAGCAGTGAAGAAGGGACAGGGGGCGTAGATACGCAGTATTTT
CASSEEGTGGVDTQYF
>TRBJ2-2|-|TRBV19|-
TGTGCCAGTACCCCTAACAGTGGGGGGACCGGGGAGCTGTTTTTT
CASTPNSGGTGELFF
>TRBJ2-7|TRBD2|TRBV3-1|few
TGTGCCAGCAGCCAATTAGCGGGAGTGTCCTACGAGCAGTACTTC
CASSQLAGVSYEQYF
>TRBJ2-7|TRBD2|TRBV29-1|many
TGCAGCGCCGCCGGGACTAGCGGGTCCTACGAGCAGTACTTC
CSAAGTSGSYEQYF
>TRBJ2-5|TRBD1|TRBV11-2|many
TGTGCCAGCAGCGCCCGACAGGGGCTTACCCAGTACTTC
CASSARQGLTQYF
>TRBJ2-2|-|TRBV7-2|many
TGTGCCAGCAGCCCCTTACAGAGGAACACCGGGGAGCTGTTTTTT
CASSPLQRNTGELFF
>TRBJ2-1|TRBD2|TRBV24-1|-
TGTGCCACCAGTGAGAGCGGGAGGACCCACAATGAGCAGTTCTTC
CATSESGRTHNEQFF
>TRBJ1-3|-|TRBV11-3|-
TGTGCCAGCACCACACCTTCGGGGCACCCTCGAAGATACGCAGTATATTTT
CASTTPSGHPRRYAVYF
>TRBJ2-3|TRBD2|TRBV24-1|many
TGTGCCACCAGTGGATTTAGCGGGAAAACAGATACGCAGTATTTT
CATSGFSGKTDTQYF
>TRBJ2-1|TRBD1|TRBV2|many
TGTGCCAGTCTTCTTACAGGGGCTGAGCAGTTCTTC
CASLLTGAEQFF
>TRBJ2-1|TRBD1|TRBV5-6|many
TGTGCCAGCAGCCGGGACAGGGGGAGGACCTACAATGAGCAGTTCTTC
CASSRDRGRTYNEQFF
>TRBJ1-2|-|TRBV9|many
TGTGCCAGCAGCCAAGTCCCGGTGTGGGGCTACACCTTC
CASSQVPVWGYTF
>TRBJ2-2|-|TRBV6-5|few
TGTGCCAGCAGTTACTCCAGAAGGACCGGGGAGCTGTTTTTT
CASSYSRRTGELFF
>TRBJ1-2|TRBD1|TRBV7-2|-
TGTGCCAGCAGCCCGCATACGTTGGACAGGGGAAACTATGGCTACACCTTC
CASSPHTLDRGNYGYTF
>TRBJ2-1|TRBD1|TRBV5-1|many
TGCGCCTCGACTGGGACAGGGGACTACAATGAGCAGTTCTTC
CASTGTGDYNEQFF
>TRBJ1-5|TRBD1|TRBV15|many
TGTGCCACCAGCTCGACAGGGAATCAGCCCCAGCATTTT
CATSSTGNQPQHF
>TRBJ2-3|-|TRBV7-2|-
TGTGCCAGCAGCTATTATCACGGGGGTCGCACAGATACGCAGTATTTT
CASSYYHGGRTDTQYF
>TRBJ2-3|TRBD1|TRBV5-1|many
TGCGCCAGCAGCGGTATTGGGACAGGAACAGATACGCAGTATTTT
CASSGIGTGTDTQYF
>TRBJ1-4|-|TRBV4-1|-
TGCGCCAGCCGAACAACGTTAACTAATGAAAAACTGTTTTTT
CASRTTLTNEKLFF
>TRBJ2-5|TRBD2|TRBV7-2|many
TGTGCCAGCAGCTACTGGACTAGCGGGTACCAAGAGACCCAGTACTTC
CASSYWTSGYQETQYF
>TRBJ2-2|-|TRBV29-1|-
TGCAGCGCAGGGAACACCGGGGAGCTGTTTTTT
CSAGNTGELFF
>TRBJ2-5|TRBD2|TRBV20-1|-
TGCAGTGCTAGAGGGGCTAGCGGGAGGGCCGGAGAGACCCAGTACTTC
CSARGASGRAGETQYF
>TRBJ2-3|-|TRBV2|-
TGTGCCAGCAGTGAAGCGGGGAGCTTGAACACAGATACGCAGTATTTT
CASSEAGSLNTDTQYF
>TRBJ2-6|TRBD1|TRBV7-2|-
TGTGCCAGCAGCTCGGGACAGGGTTTGGGGGCCAACGTCCTGACTTTC
CASSSGQGLGANVLTF
>TRBJ1-6|-|TRBV7-6|many
TGTGCCAGCAGCTATTTGGGGGAAAATTCACCCCTCCACTTT
CASSYLGENSPLHF
>TRBJ1-6|TRBD1|TRBV20-1|few
TGCAGTGCCCGGACAGGCGGTAATTCACCCCTCCACTTT
CSARTGGNSPLHF
>TRBJ1-6|-|TRBV3-1|-
TGTGCCAGCAGCCAAGAAGAGGGGGGGTTTTCACCCCTCCACTTT
CASSQEEGGFSPLHF
>TRBJ1-2|TRBD1|TRBV19|many
TGTGCCAGTAGTCCACAGACAGGGGGGATCTATGGCTACACCTTC
CASSPQTGGIYGYTF